Reported below is one TCR beta chain. Germline trimming cut 2 bases from V and 9 bases from J; bases unmatched to any gene: 8. The germline V gene has CDR1 SGHAT and CDR2 FQNNGV. The CDR3 consists of 14 residues. This sample is drawn from a study of blood T cells in healthy people across ages. A sample-barcoded 5' primer and a J-beta primer mix were used in a second PCR of about 7 to 12 cycles. TCRdb re-called the 5' RACE reads through MiXCR, storing one row per CDR3 protein. The table includes under 1,100,000 distinct CDR3 sequences, about 25% detected once. The same data also went into a second study, on T cells of mothers and their children. That source adds: Maternal samples each gave over 8 million TCR beta CDR3 reads, and child samples several million each.

The chain links TRBV11-2 to TRBJ2-3, with 7 bases lining up with TRBD1. The specimen was blood. This sequence originates from a girl aged 2 to 10 in good health. The CDR3 sequence is CASSLFTGDKTQYF. The CDR3 nucleotides read TGTGCCAGCAGCTTATTTACAGGGGACAAAACGCAGTATTTT.